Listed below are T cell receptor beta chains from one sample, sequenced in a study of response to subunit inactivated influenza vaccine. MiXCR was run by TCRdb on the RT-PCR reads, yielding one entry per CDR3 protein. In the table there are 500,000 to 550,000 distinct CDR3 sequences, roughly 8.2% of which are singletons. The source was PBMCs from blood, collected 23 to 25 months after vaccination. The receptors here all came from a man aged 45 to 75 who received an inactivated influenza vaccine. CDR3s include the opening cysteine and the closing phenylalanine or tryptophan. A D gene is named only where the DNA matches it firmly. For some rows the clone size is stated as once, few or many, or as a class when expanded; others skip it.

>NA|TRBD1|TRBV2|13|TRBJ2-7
CASNTDRERVQYF
TGTGCCAGCAACACAGACAGGGAACGTGTGCAGTACTTC
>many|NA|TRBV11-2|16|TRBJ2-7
CASSILPGRRDYEQYF
TGTGCCAGCAGCATCCTTCCGGGACGGAGGGATTACGAGCAGTACTTC
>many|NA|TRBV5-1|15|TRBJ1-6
CASSMGHGDNSPLHF
TGCGCCAGCAGCATGGGACATGGGGATAATTCACCCCTCCACTTT
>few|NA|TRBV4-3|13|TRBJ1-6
CASSQDKGTPLHF
TGCGCCAGCAGCCAAGATAAGGGGACACCCCTCCACTTT
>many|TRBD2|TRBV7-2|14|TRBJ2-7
CASSLTSGGYEQYF
TGTGCCAGCAGCTTGACTAGCGGGGGTTACGAGCAGTACTTC
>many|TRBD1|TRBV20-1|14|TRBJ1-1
CSAHDRAMNTEAFF
TGCAGTGCCCATGACAGGGCCATGAACACTGAAGCTTTCTTT
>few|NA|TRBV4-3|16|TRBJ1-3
CASSQVSGVTGNTIYF
TGCGCCAGCAGCCAAGTGAGCGGGGTGACTGGAAACACCATATATTTT
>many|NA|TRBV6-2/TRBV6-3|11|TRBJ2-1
CASSPAYEQFF
TGTGCCAGCAGCCCCGCCTATGAGCAGTTCTTC
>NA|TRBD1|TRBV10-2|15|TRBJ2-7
CASSALGQISYEQYF
TGCGCCAGCAGTGCCCTGGGACAGATTTCCTACGAGCAGTACTTC
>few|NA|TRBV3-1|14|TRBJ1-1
CASSLDNMATEAFF
TGTGCCAGCAGCCTAGATAACATGGCCACTGAAGCTTTCTTT
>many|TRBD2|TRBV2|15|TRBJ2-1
CASRLTGLAPNEQFF
TGTGCCAGCAGACTTACGGGACTAGCACCCAATGAGCAGTTCTTC
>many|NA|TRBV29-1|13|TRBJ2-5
CSVTNQVGETQYF
TGCAGCGTGACAAATCAGGTCGGCGAGACCCAGTACTTC
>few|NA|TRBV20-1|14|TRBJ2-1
CSAKPRANYNEQFF
TGCAGTGCTAAACCCAGGGCGAACTACAATGAGCAGTTCTTC
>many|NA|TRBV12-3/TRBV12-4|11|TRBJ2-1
CASSLSYEQFF
TGTGCCAGCAGTCTAAGTTACGAGCAGTTCTTC
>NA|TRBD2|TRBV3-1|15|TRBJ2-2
CASSHGLANTGELFF
TGTGCCAGCAGCCACGGACTAGCAAACACCGGGGAGCTGTTTTTT
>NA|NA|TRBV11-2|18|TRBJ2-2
CASSFGGLRGGATGELFF
TGTGCCAGCAGCTTCGGAGGGCTTCGAGGGGGGGCGACCGGGGAGCTGTTTTTT
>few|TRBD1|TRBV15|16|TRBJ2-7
CATSTRAGQGSYEQYF
TGTGCCACCAGCACGCGGGCGGGACAGGGATCCTACGAGCAGTACTTC
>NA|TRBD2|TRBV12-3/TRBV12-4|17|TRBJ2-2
CALSRTIAGADTGELFF
TGTGCCCTCTCTCGTACCATAGCGGGGGCCGATACCGGGGAGCTGTTTTTT
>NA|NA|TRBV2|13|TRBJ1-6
CASARQLNSPLHF
TGTGCCAGCGCCAGGCAGTTGAATTCACCCCTCCACTTT
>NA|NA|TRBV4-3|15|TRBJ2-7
CASSQDDSFTDEQYF
TGCGCCAGCAGCCAAGACGACAGTTTTACCGACGAGCAGTACTTC
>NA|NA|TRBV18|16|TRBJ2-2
CASSPGTGINTGELFF
TGTGCCAGCTCACCCGGGACTGGGATTAACACCGGGGAGCTGTTTTTT
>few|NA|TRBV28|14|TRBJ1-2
CASSLKVGYYGYTF
TGTGCCAGCAGTTTAAAGGTTGGATACTATGGCTACACCTTC
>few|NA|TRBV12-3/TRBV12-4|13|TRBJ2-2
CATWFEVTGELFF
TGTGCCACCTGGTTTGAGGTCACCGGGGAGCTGTTTTTT
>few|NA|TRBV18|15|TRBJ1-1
CASSPLARVNTEAFF
TGTGCCAGCTCACCTTTGGCCCGGGTGAACACTGAAGCTTTCTTT
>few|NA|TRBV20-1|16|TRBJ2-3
CSASSITGPSGDTQYF
TGCAGTGCTTCCTCCATCACGGGACCCAGTGGGGATACGCAGTATTTT
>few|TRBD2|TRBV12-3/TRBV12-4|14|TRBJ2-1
CASSGTSGENEQFF
TGTGCCAGCAGTGGGACTAGCGGGGAAAATGAGCAGTTCTTC
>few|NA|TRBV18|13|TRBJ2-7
CASSPSTPYEQYF
TGTGCCAGCTCACCATCCACCCCGTACGAGCAGTACTTC
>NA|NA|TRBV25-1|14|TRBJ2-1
CASSDLARVGEQFF
TGTGCCAGCAGTGATTTAGCGAGGGTGGGTGAGCAGTTCTTC
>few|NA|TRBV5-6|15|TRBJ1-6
CASRPGRGDNSPLHF
TGTGCCAGCAGACCGGGACGGGGAGATAATTCACCCCTCCACTTT
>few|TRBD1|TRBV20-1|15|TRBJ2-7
CSARTPDRAPYEQYF
TGCAGTGCTCGTACCCCAGACAGGGCACCCTACGAGCAGTACTTC
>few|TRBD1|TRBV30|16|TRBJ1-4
CAWSVRGTGANEKLFF
TGTGCCTGGAGTGTAAGAGGGACAGGGGCTAATGAAAAACTGTTTTTT
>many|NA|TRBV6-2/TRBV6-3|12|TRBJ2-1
CASSSLLSDPFF
TGTGCCAGCAGCTCCCTACTCTCGGATCCCTTCTTC
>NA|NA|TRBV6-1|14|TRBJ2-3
CASPKGQLRDTQYF
TGTGCCAGCCCTAAAGGACAGTTACGAGATACGCAGTATTTT
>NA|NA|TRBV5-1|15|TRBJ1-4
CASSLGSGINEKLFF
TGCGCCAGCAGCTTGGGGTCCGGGATTAATGAAAAACTGTTTTTT
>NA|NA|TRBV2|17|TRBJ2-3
CASSRGEGEISTDTQYF
TGTGCCAGCAGTCGAGGAGAGGGGGAGATTAGCACAGATACGCAGTATTTT
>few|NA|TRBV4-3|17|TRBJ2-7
CASSPMEVGEGSYEQYF
TGCGCCAGCAGCCCCATGGAGGTTGGGGAAGGGTCCTACGAGCAGTACTTC
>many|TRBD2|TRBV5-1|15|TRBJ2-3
CASSYLAGVPDTQYF
TGCGCCAGCAGCTATCTAGCGGGAGTTCCCGATACGCAGTATTTT
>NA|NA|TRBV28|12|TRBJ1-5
CAIQGSNQPQHF
TGTGCCATACAGGGCAGCAATCAGCCCCAGCATTTT
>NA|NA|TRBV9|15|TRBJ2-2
CASSVVGGRTGELFF
TGTGCCAGCAGCGTCGTTGGGGGTCGGACCGGGGAGCTGTTTTTT
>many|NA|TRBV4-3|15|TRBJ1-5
CASSQDRSSNQPQHF
TGCGCCAGCAGCCAAGATAGGTCAAGCAATCAGCCCCAGCATTTT
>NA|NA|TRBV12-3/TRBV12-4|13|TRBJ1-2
CASSPQGRHGYTF
TGTGCCAGCAGCCCACAGGGAAGGCACGGCTACACCTTC
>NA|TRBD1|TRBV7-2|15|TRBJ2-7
CASSTIGTGGREQYF
TGTGCCAGCTCCACTATCGGGACAGGGGGCCGGGAGCAGTACTTC
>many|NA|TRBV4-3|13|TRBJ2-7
CASSPQRSYEQYF
TGCGCCAGCAGCCCACAGCGGTCCTACGAGCAGTACTTC
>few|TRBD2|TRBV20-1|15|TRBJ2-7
CSARDLAGDTYEQYF
TGCAGTGCTAGAGATCTGGCGGGAGACACCTACGAGCAGTACTTC
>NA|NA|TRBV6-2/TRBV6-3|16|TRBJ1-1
CASSLRRASMNTEAFF
TGTGCCAGCAGTCTCCGACGGGCGTCGATGAACACTGAAGCTTTCTTT
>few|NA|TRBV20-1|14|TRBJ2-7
CSARAHSRTYEQYF
TGCAGTGCTAGAGCACATAGCAGGACCTACGAGCAGTACTTC
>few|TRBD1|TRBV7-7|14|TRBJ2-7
CASSPGQGIGEQYF
TGTGCTAGCAGCCCAGGACAGGGGATTGGCGAGCAGTACTTC
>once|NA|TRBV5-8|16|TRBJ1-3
CASSLAETVSGNTIYF
TGTGCCAGCAGCTTGGCTGAGACAGTCTCTGGAAACACCATATATTTT
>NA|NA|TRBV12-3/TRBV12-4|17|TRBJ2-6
CASSFMGGRTGANVLTF
TGTGCCAGCAGTTTTATGGGAGGCCGTACTGGGGCCAACGTCCTGACTTTC
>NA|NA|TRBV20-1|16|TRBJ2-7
CSASGPTKGYSYEQYF
TGCAGTGCCTCCGGCCCAACCAAGGGGTACTCCTACGAGCAGTACTTC
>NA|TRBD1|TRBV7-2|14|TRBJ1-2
CASSRDRGYYGYTF
TGTGCCAGCAGCCGGGACAGGGGGTACTATGGCTACACCTTC
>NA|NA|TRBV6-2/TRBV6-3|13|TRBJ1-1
CASSYWRNTEAFF
TGTGCCAGCAGTTATTGGAGGAACACTGAAGCTTTCTTT
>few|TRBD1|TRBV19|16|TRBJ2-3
CASSRWTDRETDTQYF
TGTGCCAGTAGTAGGTGGACGGACAGGGAAACAGATACGCAGTATTTT